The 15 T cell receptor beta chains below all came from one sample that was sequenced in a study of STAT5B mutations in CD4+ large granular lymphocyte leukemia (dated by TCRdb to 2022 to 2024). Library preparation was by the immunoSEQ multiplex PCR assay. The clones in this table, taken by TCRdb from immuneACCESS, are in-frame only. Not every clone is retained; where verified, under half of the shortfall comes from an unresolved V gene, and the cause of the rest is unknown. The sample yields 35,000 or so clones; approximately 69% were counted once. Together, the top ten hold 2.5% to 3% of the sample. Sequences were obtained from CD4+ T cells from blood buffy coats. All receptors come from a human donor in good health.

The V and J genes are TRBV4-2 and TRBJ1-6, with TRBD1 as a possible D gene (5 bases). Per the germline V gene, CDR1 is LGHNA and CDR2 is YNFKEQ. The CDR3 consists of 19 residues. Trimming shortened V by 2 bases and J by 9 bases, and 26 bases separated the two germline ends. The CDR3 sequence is CASSQPTGAGQVDRSPLHF. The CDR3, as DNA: TGTGCCAGCAGCCAACCTACCGGAGCGGGGCAGGTCGATCGTTCACCCCTCCACTTT.

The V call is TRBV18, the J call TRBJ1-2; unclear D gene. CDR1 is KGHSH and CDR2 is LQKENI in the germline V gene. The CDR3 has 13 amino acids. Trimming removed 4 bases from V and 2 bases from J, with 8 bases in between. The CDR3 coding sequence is TGTGCCAGCTCACGGACGGAGAACTATGGCTACACCTTC. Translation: CASSRTENYGYTF. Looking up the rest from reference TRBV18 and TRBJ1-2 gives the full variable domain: NAGVMQNPRHLVRRRGQEARLRCSPMKGHSHVYWYRQLPEEGLKFMVYLQKENIIDESGMPKERFSAEFPKEGPSILRIQQVVRGDSAAYFCASSRTENYGYTFGSGTRLTVV.

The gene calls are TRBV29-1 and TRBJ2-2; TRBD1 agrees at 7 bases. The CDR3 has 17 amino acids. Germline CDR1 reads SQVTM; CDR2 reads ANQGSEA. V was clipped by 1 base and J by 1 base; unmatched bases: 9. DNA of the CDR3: TGCAGCGTTGAAGGGCCATCAAGGACAGGGAACACCGGGGAGCTGTTTTTT. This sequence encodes CSVEGPSRTGNTGELFF.

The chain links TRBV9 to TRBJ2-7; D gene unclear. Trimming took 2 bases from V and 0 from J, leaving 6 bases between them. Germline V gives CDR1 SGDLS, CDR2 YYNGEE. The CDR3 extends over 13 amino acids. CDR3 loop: CASSVGFSYEQYF. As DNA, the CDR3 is TGTGCCAGCAGCGTGGGATTCTCCTACGAGCAGTACTTC.

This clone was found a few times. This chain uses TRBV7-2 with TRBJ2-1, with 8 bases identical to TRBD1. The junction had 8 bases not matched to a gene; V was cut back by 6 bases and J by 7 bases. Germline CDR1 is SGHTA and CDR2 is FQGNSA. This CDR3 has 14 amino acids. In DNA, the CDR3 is TGTGCCAGCAGAAGCACAGGGGGTGCAAATGAGCAGTTCTTC. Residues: CASRSTGGANEQFF.

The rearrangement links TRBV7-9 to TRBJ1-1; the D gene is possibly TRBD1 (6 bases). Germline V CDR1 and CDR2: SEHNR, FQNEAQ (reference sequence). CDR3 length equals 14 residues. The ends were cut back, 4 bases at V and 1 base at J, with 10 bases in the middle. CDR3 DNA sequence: TGTGCCAGCAGCTGGGGGGGCAAGAACACTGAAGCTTTCTTT. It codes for CASSWGGKNTEAFF.

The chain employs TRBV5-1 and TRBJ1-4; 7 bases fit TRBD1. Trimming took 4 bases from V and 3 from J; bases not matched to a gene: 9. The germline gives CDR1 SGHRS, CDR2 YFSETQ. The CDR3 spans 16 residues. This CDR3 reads CASSTDRASSNEKLFF. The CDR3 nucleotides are TGCGCCAGCAGCACCGACAGGGCGAGTTCTAATGAAAAACTGTTTTTT. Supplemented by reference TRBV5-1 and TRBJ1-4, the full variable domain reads KAGVTQTPRYLIKTRGQQVTLSCSPISGHRSVSWYQQTPGQGLQFLFEYFSETQRNKGNFPGRFSGRQFSNSRSEMNVSTLELGDSALYLCASSTDRASSNEKLFFGSGTQLSVL.

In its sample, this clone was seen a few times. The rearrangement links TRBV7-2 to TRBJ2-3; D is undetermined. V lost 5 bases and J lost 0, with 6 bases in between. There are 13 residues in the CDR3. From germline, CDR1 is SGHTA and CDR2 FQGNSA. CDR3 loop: CASSAPSTDTQYF. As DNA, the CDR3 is TGTGCCAGCAGCGCTCCTAGCACAGATACGCAGTATTTT.

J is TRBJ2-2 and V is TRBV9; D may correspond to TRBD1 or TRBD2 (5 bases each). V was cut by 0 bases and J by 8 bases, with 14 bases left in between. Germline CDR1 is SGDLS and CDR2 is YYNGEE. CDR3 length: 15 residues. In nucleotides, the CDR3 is TGTGCCAGCAGCGTAGATAGCCGGGGCGCTGGGGAGCTGTTTTTT. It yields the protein CASSVDSRGAGELFF.

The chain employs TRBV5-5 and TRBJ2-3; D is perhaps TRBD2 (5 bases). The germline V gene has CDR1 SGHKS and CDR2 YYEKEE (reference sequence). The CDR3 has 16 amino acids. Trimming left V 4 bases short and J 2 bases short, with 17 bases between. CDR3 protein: CASSSLTDYPTDTQYF. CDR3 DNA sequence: TGTGCCAGCAGCAGTCTAACAGACTACCCCACAGATACGCAGTATTTT.

In DNA, the CDR3 is TGTGCCAGCAGTTCCCCTTCACGCCCCTACAATGAGCAGTTCTTC. Protein: CASSSPSRPYNEQFF. V gene TRBV6-5 combines with J gene TRBJ2-1; D ambiguous. The germline V and J ends were trimmed by 4 bases and 2 bases, with 12 bases remaining between them. Germline V gene data show CDR1 as MNHEY and CDR2 as SVGAGI. The CDR3 totals 15 residues.

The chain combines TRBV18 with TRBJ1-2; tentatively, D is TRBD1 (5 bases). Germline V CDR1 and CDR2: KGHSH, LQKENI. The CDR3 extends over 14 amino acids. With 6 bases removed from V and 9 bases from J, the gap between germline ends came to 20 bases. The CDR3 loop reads CASSLGGGEVSYTF. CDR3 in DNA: TGTGCCAGCTCCCTCGGCGGAGGGGAGGTTAGCTACACCTTC.

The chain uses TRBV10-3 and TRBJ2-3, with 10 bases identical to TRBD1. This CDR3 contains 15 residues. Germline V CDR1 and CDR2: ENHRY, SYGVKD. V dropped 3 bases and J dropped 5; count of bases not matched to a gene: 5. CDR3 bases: TGTGCCATCAGTGACTCCGGGACAGGGGTAGATACGCAGTATTTT. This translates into CAISDSGTGVDTQYF.

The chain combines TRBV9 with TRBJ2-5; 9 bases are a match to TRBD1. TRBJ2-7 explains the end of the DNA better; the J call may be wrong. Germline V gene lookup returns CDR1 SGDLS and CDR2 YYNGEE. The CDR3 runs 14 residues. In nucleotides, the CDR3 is TGTGCCAGCAGCAGACAGGGGGGCACCTACGAGCAGTACTTC. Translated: CASSRQGGTYEQYF.

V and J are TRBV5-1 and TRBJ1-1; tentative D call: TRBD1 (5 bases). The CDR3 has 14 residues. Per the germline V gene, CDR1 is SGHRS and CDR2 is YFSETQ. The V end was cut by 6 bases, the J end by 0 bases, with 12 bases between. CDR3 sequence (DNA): TGCGCCAGCACCAGACAGAGTATGAACACTGAAGCTTTCTTT. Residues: CASTRQSMNTEAFF.